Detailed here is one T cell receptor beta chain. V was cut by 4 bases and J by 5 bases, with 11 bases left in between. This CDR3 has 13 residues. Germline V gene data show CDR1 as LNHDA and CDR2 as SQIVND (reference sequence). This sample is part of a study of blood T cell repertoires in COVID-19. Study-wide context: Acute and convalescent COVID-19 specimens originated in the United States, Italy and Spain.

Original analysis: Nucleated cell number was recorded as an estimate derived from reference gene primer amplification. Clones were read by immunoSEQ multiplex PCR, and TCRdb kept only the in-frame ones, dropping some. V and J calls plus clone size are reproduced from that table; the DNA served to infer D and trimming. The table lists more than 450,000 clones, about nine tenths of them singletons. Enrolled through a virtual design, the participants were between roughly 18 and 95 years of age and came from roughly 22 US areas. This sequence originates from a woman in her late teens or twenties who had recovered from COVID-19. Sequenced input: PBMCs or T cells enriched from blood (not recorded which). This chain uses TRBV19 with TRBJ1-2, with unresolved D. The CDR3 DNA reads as TGTGCCAGTAGTAAGAACCGGGAATATGGCTACACCTTC. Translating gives CASSKNREYGYTF.